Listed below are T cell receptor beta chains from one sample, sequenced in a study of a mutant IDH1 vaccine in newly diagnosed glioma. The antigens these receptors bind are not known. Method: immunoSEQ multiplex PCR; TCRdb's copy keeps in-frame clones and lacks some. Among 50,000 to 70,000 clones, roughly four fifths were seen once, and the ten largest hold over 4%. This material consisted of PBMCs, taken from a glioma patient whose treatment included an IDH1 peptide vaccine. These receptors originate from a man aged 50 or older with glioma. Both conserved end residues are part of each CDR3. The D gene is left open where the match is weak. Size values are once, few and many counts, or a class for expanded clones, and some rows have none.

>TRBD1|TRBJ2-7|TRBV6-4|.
TGTGCCAGCAGTGACTGTGGACAGGGGGTCAACGAGCAGTACTTC
CASSDCGQGVNEQYF
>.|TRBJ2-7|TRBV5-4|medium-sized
TGTGCCAGCAGCTTGGAGGACGAGCAGTACTTC
CASSLEDEQYF
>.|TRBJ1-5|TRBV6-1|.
TGTGCCAGCCACCATCAGCCCCAGCATTTT
CASHHQPQHF
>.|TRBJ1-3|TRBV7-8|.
TGTGCCAGCAGCCGCTTAGGTACTGGAAACACCATATATTTT
CASSRLGTGNTIYF
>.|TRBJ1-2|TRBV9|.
TGTGCCAGCAGCCCGACCGACGGGCCGAGATATGGCTACACCTTC
CASSPTDGPRYGYTF
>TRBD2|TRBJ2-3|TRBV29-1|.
TGCAGCGTTGAAGTTAGCGGGGACGGCACAGATACGCAGTATTTT
CSVEVSGDGTDTQYF
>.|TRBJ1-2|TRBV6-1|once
TGTGCCAGCAGTGAAGCTGGGGGTGGCTACACCTTC
CASSEAGGGYTF
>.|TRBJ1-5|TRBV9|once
TGTGCCAGCAGCGTAGGGGGGGGGCAGAATCAGCCCCAGCATTTT
CASSVGGGQNQPQHF
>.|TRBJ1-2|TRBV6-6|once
TGTGCCAGCAGAAATTCTTTGGCAGGGAACTATGGCTACACCTTC
CASRNSLAGNYGYTF
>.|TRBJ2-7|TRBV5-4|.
TGTGCCAGCAGCCTTGTTGAGGGGGGCTACGAGCAGTACTTC
CASSLVEGGYEQYF
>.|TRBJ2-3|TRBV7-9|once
TGTGCCAGCAGCCCAACAGATACGCAGTATTTT
CASSPTDTQYF